This TCR beta chain was identified during a study of blood T cell repertoires in COVID-19. Study details: In each case, the material was cDNA or gDNA derived from T cells, B-cell-depleted T cells, or PBMCs.

The germline CDR1 and CDR2 sequences are LGHNA and YNFKEQ. CDR3 size: 16 residues. Trimming took 0 bases from V and 0 from J, leaving 6 bases between them. Produced via immunoSEQ multiplex PCR; TCRdb's table is partial and in-frame only. The sample lists about 65,000 clones; roughly four fifths were seen once. The V call is TRBV4-2, the J call TRBJ2-6; weak D call: TRBD1 (6 bases). The sequencing sample was made of peripheral blood. This TCR derives from a man older than 75 with acute or convalescent COVID-19. CDR3 bases: TGTGCCAGCAGCCAAGAACAGGGCTCTGGGGCCAACGTCCTGACTTTC. Translation: CASSQEQGSGANVLTF.